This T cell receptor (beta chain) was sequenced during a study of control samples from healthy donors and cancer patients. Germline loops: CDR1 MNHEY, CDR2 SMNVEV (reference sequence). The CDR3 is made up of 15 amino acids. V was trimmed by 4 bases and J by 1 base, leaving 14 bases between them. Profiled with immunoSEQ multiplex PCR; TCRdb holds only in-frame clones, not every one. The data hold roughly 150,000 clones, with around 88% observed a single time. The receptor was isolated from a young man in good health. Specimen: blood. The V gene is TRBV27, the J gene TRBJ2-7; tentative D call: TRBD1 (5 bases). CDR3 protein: CASSSPGQSSYEQYF. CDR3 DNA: TGTGCCAGCAGTTCCCCCGGACAAAGTTCCTACGAGCAGTACTTC.